These 25 T cell receptor beta chains share one sample of origin, sequenced in a study of cytomegalovirus exposure and HLA in healthy donors. The PCR had 60 Vbeta and 13 Jbeta primers. The assay was immunoSEQ multiplex PCR, and TCRdb's table has in-frame clones only and misses some. The sample lists about 140,000 clones, 80% occurring once. The sample was PBMCs. These TCRs come from a woman under 40 in good health and CMV-seronegative.

The chain links TRBV7-9 to TRBJ1-5; D gene unclear. Trimming shortened V by 0 bases and J by 0 bases, and 6 bases separated the two germline ends. Germline V gene lookup returns CDR1 SEHNR and CDR2 FQNEAQ (reference sequence). The CDR3 contains 15 residues. This chain's CDR3 is CASSLAGSSNQPQHF. In DNA form, the CDR3 reads TGTGCCAGCAGCTTAGCAGGGAGTAGCAATCAGCCCCAGCATTTT. Full variable domain (rest looked up from reference TRBV7-9 and TRBJ1-5): DTGVSQNPRHKITKRGQNVTFRCDPISEHNRLYWYRQTLGQGPEFLTYFQNEAQLEKSRLLSDRFSAERPKGSFSTLEIQRTEQGDSAMYLCASSLAGSSNQPQHFGDGTRLSIL.

This chain connects TRBV27 to TRBJ2-7, with 11 bases matching TRBD1. The CDR3 spans 16 residues. V dropped 6 bases and J dropped 4; count of bases not matched to a gene: 11. Germline loops: CDR1 MNHEY, CDR2 SMNVEV (reference sequence). In DNA, the CDR3 is TGTGCCAGCAGCTCTTTCAGGACAGGGGGCAAGTACGAGCAGTACTTC. This translates into CASSSFRTGGKYEQYF.

The chain uses TRBV6-5 and TRBJ2-1; 10 bases are shared with TRBD1. With V trimmed by 6 bases and J by 13 bases, 9 bases remained unmatched. CDR3 size: 13 residues. Per germline, CDR1 MNHEY and CDR2 SVGAGI. In nucleotides, the CDR3 is TGTGCCAGCAGGACGGCCGGGACAGGGGAACAGTTCTTC. Its protein product is CASRTAGTGEQFF.

Only a few counts were recorded for this clone. The V call is TRBV30, the J call TRBJ2-7, with TRBD1 matching over 10 bases. The CDR3 has 12 amino acids. Germline CDR1 is GTSNPN and CDR2 is SVGIG (reference sequence). V was clipped by 5 bases and J by 2 bases; unmatched bases: 0. CDR3 in amino acids: CAWGQGAYEQYF. The DNA of the CDR3 is TGTGCCTGGGGACAGGGGGCCTACGAGCAGTACTTC.

This sequence joins TRBV7-6 and TRBJ1-1; D may be TRBD1 (5 bases). Germline assignment: CDR1 SGHVS and CDR2 FNYEAQ. The CDR3 covers 17 residues. V dropped 1 base and J dropped 3 bases, with 18 bases sitting between them. In DNA, the CDR3 is TGTGCCAGCAGCTTAGGGTCCGCCGGGGGGTTTTACACTGAAGCTTTCTTT. It is translated as CASSLGSAGGFYTEAFF.

The chain has TRBV5-8 and TRBJ2-3; the match to TRBD1 covers 8 bases. Germline CDR1 and CDR2: SGHTS and YDEGEE. V lost 5 bases to trimming and J lost 6 bases; unmatched junction nucleotides: 5. This CDR3 is 13 amino acids long. Here the CDR3 reads CASRRTGPDTQYF. The CDR3 DNA reads as TGTGCCAGCAGACGGACAGGGCCGGATACGCAGTATTTT.

V gene TRBV5-1 combines with J gene TRBJ1-4, with D tentatively TRBD1 (6 bases). The V gene's germline CDR1 is SGHRS and CDR2 YFSETQ. The CDR3 has 16 residues. The ends were cut back, 4 bases at V and 7 bases at J, with 20 bases in the middle. The CDR3: CASSPYGQSSGEKLFF. In nucleotides, the CDR3 is TGCGCCAGCAGCCCGTACGGACAGTCCTCCGGTGAAAAACTGTTTTTT.

The CDR3 DNA reads as TGTGCCAGCTCACGGACAGGAGGCCCGACTAACTATGGCTACACCTTC. It is translated as CASSRTGGPTNYGYTF. This rearrangement joins TRBV18 to TRBJ1-2; 7 bases match TRBD1. The J segment lost 0 bases and the V segment lost 4 bases, leaving 8 bases of the junction unmatched. Looked up from germline, CDR1 is KGHSH and CDR2 is LQKENI. The CDR3 runs 16 residues. Combining the CDR3 with reference TRBV18 and TRBJ1-2 gives the whole variable domain NAGVMQNPRHLVRRRGQEARLRCSPMKGHSHVYWYRQLPEEGLKFMVYLQKENIIDESGMPKERFSAEFPKEGPSILRIQQVVRGDSAAYFCASSRTGGPTNYGYTFGSGTRLTVV.

The chain joins TRBV7-9 to TRBJ2-7; 11 positions agree with TRBD2. Trimming at V came to 3 bases and at J to 3 bases, leaving 4 bases not matched to a gene. The CDR3 is made up of 15 amino acids. The germline CDR1 and CDR2 sequences are SEHNR and FQNEAQ (reference sequence). The CDR3 loop reads CASSLGTSGIYEQYF. As DNA, the CDR3 is TGTGCCAGCAGCTTGGGGACTAGCGGTATCTACGAGCAGTACTTC. Full variable domain (missing parts from reference TRBV7-9 and TRBJ2-7): DTGVSQNPRHKITKRGQNVTFRCDPISEHNRLYWYRQTLGQGPEFLTYFQNEAQLEKSRLLSDRFSAERPKGSFSTLEIQRTEQGDSAMYLCASSLGTSGIYEQYFGPGTRLTVT.

V usage is TRBV5-4 and J usage is TRBJ1-1; 7 nucleotides line up with TRBD1. The CDR3 extends over 12 amino acids. Germline assignment: CDR1 SGHNT and CDR2 YYREEE (reference sequence). With 3 bases clipped from V and 8 bases from J, the junction kept 4 bases outside the gene matches. CDR3 region: CASSSGQLEAFF. In nucleotides, the CDR3 is TGTGCCAGCAGCTCGGGACAGCTCGAAGCTTTCTTT.

The rearrangement joins TRBV7-3 to TRBJ1-2, with 8 bases fitting TRBD1. The germline CDR1 and CDR2 sequences are SGHTA and FQGTGA. This CDR3 has 14 residues. V trimming: 3 bases; J trimming: 8 bases; junction bases outside the gene matches: 8. The CDR3 loop is CASSFAGQGGGYTF. CDR3 DNA: TGTGCCAGCAGCTTCGCCGGACAGGGTGGAGGCTACACCTTC.

The chain carries TRBV19 and TRBJ1-4, with 11 bases fitting TRBD1. Germline values: CDR1 LNHDA, CDR2 SQIVND (reference sequence). This CDR3 has 15 residues. The junction had 7 bases not matched to a gene; V was cut back by 6 bases and J by 7 bases. This chain's CDR3 is CASRSSGQGGEKLFF. CDR3 DNA sequence: TGTGCCAGTAGGAGTTCGGGACAGGGGGGTGAAAAACTGTTTTTT.

The chain is built from TRBV15 and TRBJ1-4, with 9 bases identical to TRBD1. CDR1 is LNHNV and CDR2 is YYDKDF in the germline V gene (reference sequence). The CDR3 is 19 residues long. V lost 6 bases and J lost 0; bases outside the gene matches: 14. CDR3 sequence reads: CATRATLGTGKTTNEKLFF. CDR3 bases: TGTGCCACCAGAGCAACCCTCGGGACAGGGAAGACAACTAATGAAAAACTGTTTTTT.

This clone has only a few counts. Different DNA sequences within this sample yield the same CDR3. The chain joins TRBV2 to TRBJ1-1, with TRBD1 matching 8 bases. The germline CDR1 and CDR2 sequences are SNHLY and FYNNEI. This CDR3 contains 13 residues. The trim removed 4 bases at V and 4 bases at J, leaving 2 bases unmatched. The CDR3: CASSGDRGTEAFF. In nucleotides, the CDR3 is TGTGCCAGCAGTGGTGACAGGGGCACTGAAGCTTTCTTT.

The chain carries TRBV5-4 and TRBJ2-7; 11 bases agree with TRBD1. The V segment lost 3 bases and the J segment 4 bases; nucleotides outside the gene matches: 6. Germline-derived CDR1 and CDR2 are SGHNT and YYREEE (reference sequence). The CDR3 runs 15 residues. In nucleotides, the CDR3 is TGTGCCAGCAGCTACGGCCGGGACAGGGGGTACGAGCAGTACTTC. Amino acid sequence: CASSYGRDRGYEQYF.

This chain uses TRBV4-2 with TRBJ2-7; D unresolved. This CDR3 has 11 residues. Per the germline V gene, CDR1 is LGHNA and CDR2 is YNFKEQ. V lost 1 base, J lost 6 bases, and 4 bases lay in between. The CDR3 protein is CASSQGLEQYF. The CDR3 bases are TGTGCCAGCAGCCAAGGACTCGAGCAGTACTTC.

This clone is a singleton in its sample. The chain links TRBV5-4 to TRBJ2-5, with no clear D. The end of the DNA aligns better with TRBJ2-7, so the J call may be wrong. This CDR3 has 12 residues. Looked up from germline, CDR1 is SGHNT and CDR2 is YYREEE (reference sequence). CDR3 nucleotides: TGTGCCAGCAGCTCGGGTATATACGAGCAGTACTTC. It specifies CASSSGIYEQYF.

The rearrangement joins TRBV7-3 to TRBJ2-3; 13 nucleotides align to TRBD2. Looked up from germline, CDR1 is SGHTA and CDR2 is FQGTGA. This CDR3 contains 17 residues. J lost 0 bases, V lost 6 bases, and 6 bases had no gene match. CDR3: CASSLTSGGPSTDTQYF. In nucleotides, the CDR3 is TGTGCCAGCAGTCTGACTAGCGGGGGGCCGAGCACAGATACGCAGTATTTT.

V and J are TRBV2 and TRBJ2-1, with TRBD2 as a possible D gene (6 bases). The CDR3 loop spans 15 amino acids. V was clipped by 3 bases and J by 0 bases, with 9 bases between them. CDR1 SNHLY and CDR2 FYNNEI come from the germline V gene. CDR3 DNA: TGTGCCAGCAGTGAGAGGCGGGACTCCTACAATGAGCAGTTCTTC. As protein: CASSERRDSYNEQFF.

The chain is built from TRBV7-2 and TRBJ2-7, with TRBD2 identical over 10 bases. Germline assignment: CDR1 SGHTA and CDR2 FQGNSA. J lost 6 bases, V lost 5 bases, and 10 bases had no gene match. The CDR3 has 15 residues. CDR3 in DNA: TGTGCCAGCAGCCTAAACCTTGCTAGCGGGAGCGAGCAGTACTTC. Translation: CASSLNLASGSEQYF.

This chain connects TRBV20-1 to TRBJ2-7; D might be TRBD2 (5 bases). The CDR3 is 11 amino acids. V was shortened by 6 bases and J by 8 bases, with 14 bases between the two germline ends. Germline CDR1 reads DFQATT; CDR2 reads SNEGSKA (reference sequence). The CDR3 region has the DNA TGCAGTGCGCGACCCCAGCGGCAGCAGTACTTC. This translates into CSARPQRQQYF.

This clone was found a few times. The V and J genes are TRBV10-1 and TRBJ2-5; D is possibly TRBD2 (6 bases). The CDR3 consists of 15 residues. Per the germline V gene, CDR1 is WNHNN and CDR2 is SYGVQD (reference sequence). Deletions cut 0 bases from V and 4 bases from J, with 12 bases between. CDR3 nucleotide sequence: TGCGCCAGCAGTGAGTCGTCAGGGACTGGAGAGACCCAGTACTTC. Residues: CASSESSGTGETQYF.

This clone was observed once. The chain employs TRBV21-1 and TRBJ2-3; the table gives TRBD2 as D, unverified against the DNA. TRBV21-1 has pseudogene status. The CDR3 loop spans 13 amino acids. CDR3 region: CASSKASGVTQYF. The CDR3 DNA is TGTGCCAGCAGCAAAGCCTCGGGGGTTACGCAGTATTTT.

The chain uses TRBV6-1 and TRBJ2-2; tentative D call: TRBD1 (6 bases). This CDR3 is 14 amino acids long. Germline CDR1 MNHNS, CDR2 SASEGT. V lost 5 bases, J lost 4 bases, and 11 bases lay in between. The chain's CDR3 is CASSQDRFTGELFF. The CDR3 DNA reads as TGTGCCAGCAGTCAGGACAGATTCACCGGGGAGCTGTTTTTT.

This rearrangement joins TRBV9 to TRBJ1-4, with D uncertain. Trimming removed 4 bases at V and 3 bases at J, with 10 bases between. CDR3 size: 14 residues. CDR1 is SGDLS and CDR2 is YYNGEE in the germline V gene. In DNA, the CDR3 is TGTGCCAGCAGCCTAGACCCGGCTAATGAAAAACTGTTTTTT. Amino acid sequence: CASSLDPANEKLFF.